What follows are 16 T cell receptor beta chains derived from one specimen sequenced in a study of blood T cells in healthy people across ages. A sample-barcoded 5' primer and a J-beta primer mix were used in a second PCR of about 7 to 12 cycles. Using its own MiXCR run on the 5' RACE reads, TCRdb lists one record per CDR3 protein. Among approximately 850,000 distinct CDR3 sequences listed, 55% to 75% were seen once. Sequenced sample: blood. These receptors were taken from a man aged 30 to 45 in good health.

This clonotype has just a few counts. This CDR3 is CASRRTDGSYEQYF. The CDR3 DNA sequence: TGTGCCAGCAGAAGGACAGACGGCTCCTACGAGCAGTACTTC. The chain has TRBV6-5 and TRBJ2-7, with D perhaps TRBD1 (6 bases). Trimming left V 6 bases short and J 0 bases short, with 12 bases between. Germline assignment: CDR1 MNHEY and CDR2 SVGAGI. This CDR3 region has 14 residues.

This clonotype appeared a few times. This chain uses TRBV14 with TRBJ2-1; D may be TRBD2 (6 bases). Deletions cut 1 base from V and 9 bases from J, with 10 bases between. CDR1 and CDR2 (germline): SGHDN, FVKESK. The CDR3 is made up of 13 amino acids. CDR3 in DNA: TGTGCCAGCAGCCAAGCATTGCGGGGTGAGCAGTTCTTC. Its translation is CASSQALRGEQFF.

The V call is TRBV7-6, the J call TRBJ2-7; 7 positions agree with TRBD1. The ends lost 2 bases at V and 3 bases at J; junction bases unmatched: 7. The CDR3 loop spans 15 amino acids. From germline, CDR1 is SGHVS and CDR2 FNYEAQ. For the CDR3, the DNA is TGTGCCAGCAGCTTATTTGGACAGGACAGCTACGAGCAGTACTTC. It specifies CASSLFGQDSYEQYF. Together with reference TRBV7-6 and TRBJ2-7, the CDR3 gives the full variable domain: GAGVSQSPRYKVTKRGQDVALRCDPISGHVSLYWYRQALGQGPEFLTYFNYEAQQDKSGLPNDRFSAERPEGSISTLTIQRTEQRDSAMYRCASSLFGQDSYEQYFGPGTRLTVT.

Points on this clonotype: A junction boundary mismatches the germline segment, possibly from a read error. This chain links TRBV27 with TRBJ1-5; a possible D gene is TRBD1 (5 bases). This CDR3 comprises 13 residues. The V gene's germline CDR1 is MNHEY and CDR2 SMNVEV (reference sequence). The DNA of the CDR3 is TGTGCCACCAGTGGGCCAGGGAATCAGCCCCAGCATTTT. Translated: CATSGPGNQPQHF.

The genes are TRBV29-1 and TRBJ2-3; possibly TRBD2 for D (7 bases). This CDR3 comprises 15 residues. The V end lost 2 bases, the J end lost 4 bases, and 16 bases lay between the germline ends. The germline gives CDR1 SQVTM, CDR2 ANQGSEA. The CDR3 DNA follows: TGCAGCGTTGAAAAGAGAGGGGGGGACGCAGATACGCAGTATTTT. The encoded protein is CSVEKRGGDADTQYF.

The rearrangement joins TRBV28 to TRBJ2-6, with 14 positions matching TRBD2. The CDR3 covers 22 residues. CDR1 is MDHEN and CDR2 is SYDVKM in the germline V gene. V trimming: 4 bases; J trimming: 0 bases; junction bases outside the gene matches: 14. DNA for the CDR3: TGTGCCAGCAGTTCACCAGGGGTCCGACTAGCGGGAGGGCCCTCTGGGGCCAACGTCCTGACTTTC. This translates into CASSSPGVRLAGGPSGANVLTF.

This clonotype was found many times. The chain uses TRBV6-2 or TRBV6-3 and TRBJ2-1, with D perhaps matching TRBD1 (6 bases). Looked up from germline, CDR1 is MNHEY and CDR2 is SVGEGT. Trimming cost V 10 bases and J 0 bases, with 13 bases left between them. CDR3 length: 14 amino acids. The CDR3, as DNA: TGTGCCACCCGGGACAAGAGCTCCTACAATGAGCAGTTCTTC. This codes for CATRDKSSYNEQFF.

The chain employs TRBV30 and TRBJ1-2; D is unresolved. The V and J ends lost 0 bases and 3 bases respectively, with 11 bases between them. The germline V gene encodes CDR1 GTSNPN and CDR2 SVGIG (reference sequence). This CDR3 is 14 amino acids long. The CDR3 protein is CAWSVNYGDYGYTF. In nucleotides, the CDR3 is TGTGCCTGGAGTGTAAATTACGGGGACTATGGCTACACCTTC.

This clonotype has a handful of counts. This chain uses TRBV29-1 with TRBJ2-6; 7 positions agree with TRBD2. Trimming cost V 4 bases and J 0 bases; bases outside gene matches: 6. Germline lookup yields CDR1 SQVTM and CDR2 ANQGSEA. This CDR3 spans 16 amino acids. CDR3 nucleotides: TGCAGCGTTGCCCTTGGGGGGGGCTCTGGGGCCAACGTCCTGACTTTC. Residues: CSVALGGGSGANVLTF.

On this clonotype itself: Here the CDR3 omits its conserved ending phenylalanine or tryptophan, so a read error is the likely source. This sequence joins TRBV4-3 and TRBJ2-3, with D possibly matching TRBD2 (5 bases). The V end was cut by 0 bases, the J end by 3 bases, with 13 bases between. The CDR3 runs to 16 residues. Looked up from germline, CDR1 is LGHNA and CDR2 is YSLEER. DNA for the CDR3: TGCGCCAGCAGCCAAGACTTCTTTCCGGGGACAGATACGCAGTATCTT. Its protein product is CASSQDFFPGTDTQYL.

The chain links TRBV29-1 to TRBJ2-1, with D tentatively TRBD1 or TRBD2 (5 bases each). Trimming took off 3 bases at V and 9 bases at J, with 15 bases between the two ends. The CDR3 runs to 13 residues. Germline V CDR1 and CDR2: SQVTM, ANQGSEA. The CDR3 sequence: CSVDHNSGGEQFF. DNA of the CDR3: TGCAGCGTTGATCATAATTCTGGGGGTGAGCAGTTCTTC.

In this sample, this clonotype turned up a few times. V and J are TRBV15 and TRBJ1-2, with D possibly matching TRBD1 (5 bases). V was shortened by 0 bases and J by 4 bases, with 9 bases between the two germline ends. Germline assignment: CDR1 LNHNV and CDR2 YYDKDF (reference sequence). The length of the CDR3 is 14 residues. In nucleotides, the CDR3 is TGTGCCACCAGCAGAGATCGCACAGGCTATGGCTACACCTTC. Translating gives CATSRDRTGYGYTF.

The rearrangement uses TRBV20-1 and TRBJ2-3; D is perhaps TRBD2 (5 bases). This CDR3 is built from 16 residues. The V and J ends lost 1 base and 0 bases respectively, with 14 bases between them. Germline-derived CDR1 and CDR2 are DFQATT and SNEGSKA (reference sequence). The CDR3 here is CSARVSSLSSTDTQYF. CDR3 in DNA: TGCAGTGCTAGAGTTTCTAGCCTCTCTAGCACAGATACGCAGTATTTT.

The rearrangement uses TRBV20-1 and TRBJ1-5; D is possibly TRBD1 (6 bases). CDR3 length: 15 residues. The ends were cut back, 1 base at V and 0 bases at J, with 10 bases in the middle. Germline V CDR1 and CDR2: DFQATT, SNEGSKA (reference sequence). The CDR3 region has the DNA TGCAGTGCTAGAGGGACAGAGTATAGCAATCAGCCCCAGCATTTT. Translation gives CSARGTEYSNQPQHF.

This clonotype was seen once. The genes are TRBV7-9 and TRBJ1-4; no clear D gene. The CDR3 loop spans 14 amino acids. V shed 5 bases and J shed 7 bases, with 14 bases lying between them. Germline CDR1 is SEHNR and CDR2 is FQNEAQ (reference sequence). The CDR3 is CASSPGRSGEKLFF. In DNA, the CDR3 is TGTGCCAGCAGCCCCGGGAGAAGCGGTGAAAAACTGTTTTTT.

This chain joins TRBV7-2 and TRBJ2-5; TRBD1 matches at 9 bases. The CDR3 runs to 15 residues. The V and J ends lost 3 bases and 11 bases, in that order; junction bases with no gene match: 13. Per the germline V gene, CDR1 is SGHTA and CDR2 is FQGNSA. The CDR3 DNA reads as TGTGCCAGCAGCTTGGGACAGGGTGGGTTCGATGAGCAGTACTTC. Protein sequence: CASSLGQGGFDEQYF. Supplemented by reference TRBV7-2 and TRBJ2-5, the full variable domain reads GAGVSQSPSNKVTEKGKDVELRCDPISGHTALYWYRQSLGQGLEFLIYFQGNSAPDKSGLPSDRFSAERTGGSVSTLTIQRTQQEDSAVYLCASSLGQGGFDEQYFGPGTRLLVL.